This T cell receptor beta chain was found in a study of siplizumab effects on memory and regulatory T cells. General observations from the study: Siplizumab significantly lowered the alloreactive sequences that could be traced to unstimulated CD4+ memory cells.

The CDR3 loop spans 15 amino acids. Germline CDR1 reads SGHVS; CDR2 reads FQNEAQ. V was shortened by 1 base and J by 1 base, with 10 bases between the two germline ends. Sequencing was performed with immunoSEQ multiplex PCR; in TCRdb, only in-frame clones are kept and a portion is missing. The sample lists more than 85,000 clones, about 90% occurring once. As to this clone: The antigen is undetermined.

Sample: Tregs sorted from blood. The V gene is TRBV7-8, the J gene TRBJ1-1; D is uncertain. This clonotype was obtained from a human donor in good health. In DNA, the CDR3 is TGTGCCAGCAGCTTAGTGTCTGGGAGGAACACTGAAGCTTTCTTT. Amino acid sequence: CASSLVSGRNTEAFF. Full variable domain (outside the CDR3, taken from reference TRBV7-8 and TRBJ1-1): GAGVSQSPRYKVAKRGQDVALRCDPISGHVSLFWYQQALGQGPEFLTYFQNEAQLDKSGLPSDRFFAERPEGSVSTLKIQRTQQEDSAVYLCASSLVSGRNTEAFFGQGTRLTVV.